The TCR beta chain under discussion was sequenced for a study of cytotoxic CD8 clonotypes in ibrutinib-treated CLL. TCRdb's copy holds only in-frame clones and misses some; the assay was immunoSEQ multiplex PCR. The profile shows some 200,000 clones, roughly three quarters of them singletons. The table lists this clone with a few counts. Sequencing used PBMCs, obtained after 12 months of ibrutinib treatment. This TCR was recovered from a human donor with chronic lymphocytic leukemia.

The CDR3 spells CASSLLRERGYNEQFF. CDR3 sequence (DNA): TGTGCCAGCAGTTTATTGCGGGAGCGGGGATACAATGAGCAGTTCTTC. The chain is built from TRBV27 and TRBJ2-1, with 7 bases lining up with TRBD2. CDR1 and CDR2 (germline): MNHEY, SMNVEV (reference sequence). This CDR3 region has 16 residues. Trimming at V came to 1 base and at J to 4 bases, leaving 7 bases not matched to a gene.